This TCR beta chain was captured by sequencing in a study of cytomegalovirus exposure and HLA in healthy donors. PCR amplification relied on 60 Vbeta primers (plus 13 Jbeta primers). Clones were read by immunoSEQ multiplex PCR, and TCRdb kept only the in-frame ones, dropping some. Of roughly 100,000 clones listed, under 90% were seen once; the top ten hold approximately 3.6%. As regards this clone: Its antigen remains unidentified.

The CDR3 is 18 amino acids. J lost 4 bases, V lost 7 bases, and 15 bases had no gene match. In germline, CDR1 is SGHVS, CDR2 FQNEAQ. General study points: Researchers reported in a later analysis that a missense DCLRE1C variant was tied to TCR beta V- and J-gene trimming. Researchers reported that a few CMV-associated chains were confirmed in vitro as CMV antigen-specific. Solely CMV serostatus was available to characterize immune exposure.

The rearrangement joins TRBV7-8 to TRBJ2-6; 8 bases are shared with TRBD1. The sequencing input was PBMCs. This receptor was obtained from a man in his forties or fifties in good health and CMV-seronegative. The CDR3 sequence is CASTPTTGGLIGANVLTF. For the CDR3, the DNA is TGTGCCAGCACCCCCACAACAGGGGGTCTGATCGGGGCCAACGTCCTGACTTTC.